The clone carrying this T cell receptor beta chain has more than one count but fewer than ten. Its matching antigen is unknown. Sequencing libraries for TCR beta were prepared with iRepertoire HTBI primers and Arm-PCR of CDR3 regions. TCRdb reprocessed the multiplex PCR reads via MiXCR and lists one record per CDR3 protein. In the table there are over 300,000 distinct CDR3 sequences, less than 20% of which are singletons. The germline V gene has CDR1 LGHNA and CDR2 YNFKEQ. V was trimmed by 0 bases and J by 3 bases, leaving 6 bases between them. The CDR3 is 13 residues long. This sample's time point: persistent/refractory GD, antithyroid drugs over 5 years with positive TRAb. The TCR library was made from RNA that had been extracted from PBMCs in TRIzol. The data stem from a study of regulatory T cells in long-lasting Graves disease. Findings and limits, study-wide: TRBV28, TRBJ1-2 and TRBJ2-5 emerged as the favored segments in persistent disease.

The rearrangement joins TRBV4-2 to TRBJ2-7; unclear D gene. The receptor was derived from a female donor with Graves disease. The sample here was peripheral blood mononuclear cells (PBMCs), taken when the disease was refractory, from a patient treated with antithyroid drugs. Written as DNA, the CDR3 is TGTGCCAGCAGCCAAGAAGTCAGCTACGAGCAGTACTTC. Its protein product is CASSQEVSYEQYF.